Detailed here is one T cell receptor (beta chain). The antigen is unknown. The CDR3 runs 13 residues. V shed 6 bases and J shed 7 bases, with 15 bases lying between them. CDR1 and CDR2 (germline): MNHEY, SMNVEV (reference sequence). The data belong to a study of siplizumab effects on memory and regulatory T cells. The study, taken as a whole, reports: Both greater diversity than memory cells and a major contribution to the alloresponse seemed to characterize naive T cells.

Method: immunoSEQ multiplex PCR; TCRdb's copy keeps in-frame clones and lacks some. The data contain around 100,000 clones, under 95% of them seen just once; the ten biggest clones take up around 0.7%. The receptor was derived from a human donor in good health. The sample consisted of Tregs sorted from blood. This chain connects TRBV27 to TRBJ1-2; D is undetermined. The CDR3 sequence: CASSPRWGGGYTF. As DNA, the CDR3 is TGTGCCAGCAGCCCCCGGTGGGGTGGTGGCTACACCTTC.